This TCR beta chain was sequenced for a study of blood T cell repertoires in COVID-19. In the authors' workflow: Estimated nucleated cell counts came from reference gene primer amplification. Assay: immunoSEQ multiplex PCR; the TCRdb copy retains only in-frame clones and omits some. D and trimming were read from the DNA, whereas the V and J calls and clone size are those reported in that table. The sample has 200,000 or so clones, around 85% seen once. The germline gives CDR1 SGHAT, CDR2 FQNNGV. The germline V and J ends were trimmed by 2 bases and 0 bases, with 11 bases remaining between them. This CDR3 comprises 16 residues.

Material: peripheral blood. This chain joins TRBV11-2 and TRBJ1-3; D ambiguous. The clonotype comes from a man aged 70-80 years with active or convalescent COVID-19. The CDR3 loop reads CASSLFVVSSGNTIYF. CDR3 in DNA: TGTGCCAGCAGCTTATTCGTCGTGAGCTCTGGAAACACCATATATTTT.